The next 24 T cell receptor beta chains were all read from a single sample in a study of T-cell reconstitution after alpha-beta-depleted transplantation in children (dated by TCRdb to 2016 to 2017). The treatment or condition label of this sample denotes: allogeneic hematopoietic cell transplantation with graft depleted of TCRalphabeta T cells and CD19 B cells. The protocol used for the library was PCR. TCRdb records Illumina HiSeq 2500 as the sequencer. TCR library preparation used molecular barcoding, with unique molecular identifiers applied to normalize quantification of the TCRbeta repertoire. The raw public data were reprocessed by TCRdb itself: fastp quality trimming at Q25, MiXCR clonotype calling, in-frame beta chains only. Rows are combined by CDR3 protein, so each entry shows the most common genes and DNA. Recorded for this sample are fewer than 500,000 distinct CDR3 sequences; 43% of them occurred a single time. Around 29% of the sample belongs to the ten largest clones.

The source was PBMCs, collected before TCRalphabeta/CD19-depleted stem cell transplant. Receptor source: a girl aged 2-9 years with aplastic anemia, due to receive a stem cell transplant.

The chain recombines TRBV27 with TRBJ2-5; TRBD1 aligns across 8 bases. CDR3 length: 15 amino acids. V gave up 6 bases and J gave up 4 bases; unmatched junction bases: 10. Germline V gene data show CDR1 as MNHEY and CDR2 as SMNVEV (reference sequence). This chain's CDR3 is CASSRSQGAGETQYF. The DNA of the CDR3 is TGTGCCAGCAGCCGATCGCAGGGGGCTGGAGAGACCCAGTACTTC.

The J gene is TRBJ2-3, the V gene TRBV5-4; the match to TRBD2 covers 10 bases. Germline V gene sequence: CDR1 SGHNT, CDR2 YYREEE (reference sequence). Trimming cost V 4 bases and J 1 base; bases outside gene matches: 6. This CDR3 has 16 amino acids. CDR3 region: CASSLGTSARTDTQYF. The CDR3 DNA sequence: TGTGCCAGCAGCCTGGGGACTAGCGCCCGCACAGATACGCAGTATTTT.

In its sample, this clonotype was seen many times. This chain joins TRBV5-1 and TRBJ2-1, with 9 bases matching TRBD2. Germline CDR1 and CDR2: SGHRS and YFSETQ. This CDR3 comprises 15 residues. V shed 4 bases and J 8 bases; nucleotides not matched to a gene: 10. The CDR3 here is CASSGVAGDRDEQFF. CDR3 sequence (DNA): TGCGCCAGCAGCGGAGTAGCGGGAGACAGGGATGAGCAGTTCTTC. Full variable domain (rest looked up from reference TRBV5-1 and TRBJ2-1): KAGVTQTPRYLIKTRGQQVTLSCSPISGHRSVSWYQQTPGQGLQFLFEYFSETQRNKGNFPGRFSGRQFSNSRSEMNVSTLELGDSALYLCASSGVAGDRDEQFFGPGTRLTVL.

This clonotype has ten or more counts. This chain joins TRBV20-1 and TRBJ2-5, with a tentative D call TRBD1 (6 bases). This CDR3 is 12 amino acids long. The V and J ends lost 4 bases and 7 bases respectively, with 13 bases between them. Germline V lookup: CDR1 DFQATT, CDR2 SNEGSKA (reference sequence). The CDR3 DNA follows: TGCAGTGCTACACAGGGACGGGGGACCCAGTACTTC. Its protein product is CSATQGRGTQYF.

This clonotype was counted at least ten times. The chain couples TRBV7-2 to TRBJ2-3; D ambiguous. The CDR3 is 14 amino acids. Germline lookup yields CDR1 SGHTA and CDR2 FQGNSA. With 1 base removed from V and 5 bases from J, the gap between germline ends came to 10 bases. The CDR3 DNA is TGTGCCAGCAGCTTAGGTCCGTACGGAGATACGCAGTATTTT. This gives the protein CASSLGPYGDTQYF.

This clonotype occurred a few times. This rearrangement joins TRBV12-3 or TRBV12-4 to TRBJ2-3; 12 nucleotides align to TRBD1. Losses at the gene ends were 5 bases for V and 4 bases for J; bases not matched to a gene: 4. The CDR3 is 15 amino acids. The DNA of the CDR3 is TGTGCCAGCAGTCGGGGACAGGGGGCTGCAGATACGCAGTATTTT. Amino acid sequence: CASSRGQGAADTQYF.

The V call is TRBV29-1, the J call TRBJ1-1; 7 positions match TRBD1. Germline CDR1 reads SQVTM; CDR2 reads ANQGSEA. The CDR3 is made up of 13 amino acids. Unmatched junction bases numbered 9, after V lost 8 bases and J lost 3 bases. This CDR3 reads CSTQQGGDTEAFF. The CDR3 region has the DNA TGCAGCACCCAGCAGGGGGGAGACACTGAAGCTTTCTTT.

The rearrangement links TRBV11-1 to TRBJ2-1, with 8 bases that match TRBD2. The CDR3 is 18 residues long. Trimming took 3 bases from V and 2 from J; bases not matched to a gene: 12. Germline assignment: CDR1 SGHAT and CDR2 FQDESV (reference sequence). DNA for the CDR3: TGTGCCAGCAGCTTGCTCCCGACTAGCGCCCTCACCTACAATGAGCAGTTCTTC. Encoded protein: CASSLLPTSALTYNEQFF.

This clonotype was detected many times. The chain carries TRBV6-6 and TRBJ1-1; D gene unclear. Trimming took off 2 bases at V and 8 bases at J, with 6 bases between the two ends. The CDR3 consists of 11 residues. The germline gives CDR1 MNHNY, CDR2 SVGAGI (reference sequence). DNA of the CDR3: TGTGCCAGCAGTTACGGGCGAGAAGCTTTCTTT. This codes for CASSYGREAFF.

The table lists this clonotype with a few counts. The chain couples TRBV6-1 to TRBJ2-2, with D uncertain. From germline, CDR1 is MNHNS and CDR2 SASEGT. CDR3 length: 13 amino acids. Trimming removed 7 bases at V and 5 bases at J, with 11 bases between. CDR3 coding DNA: TGTGCCAGCATCGAACATGTGACCGGGGAGCTGTTTTTT. Translation gives CASIEHVTGELFF.

The V gene is TRBV3-1, the J gene TRBJ1-6; D possibly corresponds to TRBD1 (5 bases). CDR1 and CDR2 (germline): LGHDT, YNNKEL (reference sequence). The CDR3 has 15 amino acids. The V gene lost 4 bases and the J gene lost 7 bases, with 14 bases spanning the gap. CDR3 bases: TGTGCCAGCAGCCTAAGCGGCGGGGCGAATTCACCCCTCCACTTT. Protein sequence: CASSLSGGANSPLHF.

The genes are TRBV28 and TRBJ2-1, with TRBD1 as a possible D gene (6 bases). Germline CDR1 reads MDHEN; CDR2 reads SYDVKM. The CDR3 extends over 14 amino acids. With 7 bases removed from V and 5 bases from J, the gap between germline ends came to 15 bases. CDR3 nucleotides: TGTGCCAGCATGAGCTTCTCAGGGGACAATGAGCAGTTCTTC. It is translated as CASMSFSGDNEQFF.

The chain carries TRBV20-1 and TRBJ2-3, with D possibly matching TRBD2 (5 bases). The germline CDR1 and CDR2 sequences are DFQATT and SNEGSKA (reference sequence). This CDR3 comprises 13 residues. Between the trimmed V and J ends, which lost 5 bases and 4 bases, there was a span of 13 bases. The CDR3 region is CSAPTSVADTQYF. Written as DNA, the CDR3 is TGCAGTGCTCCAACTAGTGTTGCAGATACGCAGTATTTT.

This chain joins TRBV20-1 and TRBJ2-4, with D maybe TRBD2 (6 bases). V was cut by 4 bases and J by 9 bases, with 13 bases left in between. CDR1 and CDR2 (germline): DFQATT, SNEGSKA (reference sequence). CDR3 size: 12 residues. The CDR3 region is CSAIGGDPIQYF. CDR3 DNA: TGCAGTGCTATCGGCGGGGATCCCATTCAGTACTTC.

V and J are TRBV28 and TRBJ2-1; 10 nucleotides match TRBD2. J lost 2 bases, V lost 4 bases, and 11 bases had no gene match. CDR3 length equals 18 residues. The germline CDR1 and CDR2 sequences are MDHEN and SYDVKM. The CDR3 sequence: CASSSPRTSGETYNEQFF. Here the CDR3 DNA reads TGTGCCAGCAGTTCCCCCCGGACTAGCGGAGAAACCTACAATGAGCAGTTCTTC.

The chain recombines TRBV6-5 with TRBJ2-1; no clear D. Trimming left V 0 bases short and J 8 bases short, with 8 bases between. CDR3 size: 13 residues. Germline V gene sequence: CDR1 MNHEY, CDR2 SVGAGI. The CDR3 bases are TGTGCCAGCAGTTACTCGAACGTCGATGAGCAGTTCTTC. Amino acid sequence: CASSYSNVDEQFF.

The table lists this clonotype with many counts. The rearrangement uses TRBV28 and TRBJ1-1, with a possible D match to TRBD1 (5 bases). The V and J ends lost 10 bases and 2 bases respectively, with 14 bases between them. The V gene's germline CDR1 is MDHEN and CDR2 SYDVKM. This CDR3 spans 13 amino acids. CDR3 bases: TGTGCCACCTCCGGGGACCTAAACACTGAAGCTTTCTTT. Protein: CATSGDLNTEAFF. Full variable domain (missing parts from reference TRBV28 and TRBJ1-1): DVKVTQSSRYLVKRTGEKVFLECVQDMDHENMFWYRQDPGLGLRLIYFSYDVKMKEKGDIPEGYSVSREKKERFSLILESASTNQTSMYLCATSGDLNTEAFFGQGTRLTVV.

This clonotype was counted only a few times. The chain recombines TRBV20-1 with TRBJ2-1; 13 positions agree with TRBD2. CDR3 length: 14 residues. Germline V gene lookup returns CDR1 DFQATT and CDR2 SNEGSKA (reference sequence). Trimming cost V 2 bases and J 9 bases; bases outside gene matches: 4. CDR3 sequence reads: CSARWTSGSSEQFF. The CDR3 DNA follows: TGCAGTGCTAGATGGACTAGCGGGAGCAGTGAGCAGTTCTTC.

The chain links TRBV20-1 to TRBJ1-5; no clear D gene. The germline gives CDR1 DFQATT, CDR2 SNEGSKA (reference sequence). The CDR3 has 13 amino acids. V dropped 6 bases and J dropped 0 bases, with 9 bases sitting between them. The CDR3 sequence: CSAPSYSNQPQHF. The CDR3 nucleotides are TGCAGTGCACCCTCCTATAGCAATCAGCCCCAGCATTTT.

The chain carries TRBV7-3 and TRBJ2-1, with no clear D. The germline V and J ends were trimmed by 5 bases and 0 bases, with 11 bases remaining between them. The CDR3 loop spans 15 amino acids. The germline V gene has CDR1 SGHTA and CDR2 FQGTGA. The CDR3 loop is CASSIDGRSYNEQFF. In DNA, the CDR3 is TGTGCCAGCAGCATCGATGGTCGCTCCTACAATGAGCAGTTCTTC.

The sample holds one count of this clonotype. This chain connects TRBV2 to TRBJ1-6; 8 positions agree with TRBD1. CDR1 SNHLY and CDR2 FYNNEI come from the germline V gene. The ends lost 8 bases at V and 9 bases at J; junction bases unmatched: 3. This CDR3 spans 12 amino acids. The DNA of the CDR3 is TGTGCCAGCCGAGACAGGGGTTCACCCCTCCACTTT. Amino acid sequence: CASRDRGSPLHF.

This clonotype was seen only a few times. The chain links TRBV20-1 to TRBJ1-2; 12 bases agree with TRBD1. With 6 bases clipped from V and 7 bases from J, the junction kept 9 bases outside the gene matches. Germline V gene sequence: CDR1 DFQATT, CDR2 SNEGSKA (reference sequence). The CDR3 extends over 14 amino acids. In DNA form, the CDR3 reads TGCAGTGCCCCCCTGGGACAGGGGGCAGGTGGCTACACCTTC. It encodes CSAPLGQGAGGYTF.

Comment on this clonotype: The germline gene is not matched at one end of the junction; a read error may be the cause. The rearrangement joins TRBV6-1 to TRBJ1-5; D may be TRBD1 (5 bases). The CDR3 runs to 12 residues. Germline CDR1 is MNHNS and CDR2 is SASEGT. CDR3 coding DNA: TGTACCAGCAGAGGCGGGGGTCAGCCCCAGCATTTT. The encoded protein is CTSRGGGQPQHF.

The rearrangement joins TRBV7-8 to TRBJ1-2, with TRBD1 matching 7 bases. This CDR3 is 14 amino acids long. V lost 4 bases to trimming and J lost 2 bases; unmatched junction nucleotides: 4. Germline V gives CDR1 SGHVS, CDR2 FQNEAQ. This CDR3 is CASSSTTGNYGYTF. CDR3 sequence (DNA): TGTGCCAGCAGCTCAACGACAGGGAACTATGGCTACACCTTC.